This paragraph covers one T cell receptor beta chain sequence. Systemic immunosuppression or autoimmune disease history was grounds to exclude patients. The source of the sample is a study of OX40 agonist ivuxolimab in advanced cancers. The repertoire was sequenced with immunoSEQ multiplex PCR; TCRdb's copy has only in-frame clones and lacks some. The sample has around 84,000 clones, about 89% seen once. Germline CDR1 is KGHSH and CDR2 is LQKENI. V was pared by 3 bases and J by 6 bases, with 6 bases between. This CDR3 comprises 12 residues. The chain recombines TRBV18 with TRBJ2-1; the D is unclear. The origin of this receptor is an adult with an advanced solid tumor such as melanoma, head and neck, liver or kidney cancer. The source was CD4+ or CD8+ T cells sorted from blood, collected in a trial of the OX40 agonist ivuxolimab. CDR3 amino acids: CASSPPLNEQFF. In nucleotides, the CDR3 is TGTGCCAGCTCACCCCCACTCAATGAGCAGTTCTTC.